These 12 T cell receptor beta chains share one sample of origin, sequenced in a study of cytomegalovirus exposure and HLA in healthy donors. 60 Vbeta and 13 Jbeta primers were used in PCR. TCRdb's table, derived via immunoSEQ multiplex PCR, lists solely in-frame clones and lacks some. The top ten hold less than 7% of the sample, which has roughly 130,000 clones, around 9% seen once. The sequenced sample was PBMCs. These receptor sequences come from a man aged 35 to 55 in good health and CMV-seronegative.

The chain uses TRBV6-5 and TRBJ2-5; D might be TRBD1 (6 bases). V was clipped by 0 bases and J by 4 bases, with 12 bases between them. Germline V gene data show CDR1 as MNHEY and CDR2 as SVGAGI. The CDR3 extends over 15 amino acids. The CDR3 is CASSYSTGTLETQYF. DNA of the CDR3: TGTGCCAGCAGTTACTCGACAGGAACTTTAGAGACCCAGTACTTC.

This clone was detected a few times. CDR3 in amino acids: CASSSDKKNIQYF. The CDR3 nucleotides are TGTGCCAGCAGCAGCGACAAGAAAAACATTCAGTACTTC. This rearrangement joins TRBV21-1 to TRBJ2-4; no check of the table's D call, TRBD1, against the DNA was made. TRBV21-1 is assigned pseudogene status. The length of the CDR3 is 13 residues.

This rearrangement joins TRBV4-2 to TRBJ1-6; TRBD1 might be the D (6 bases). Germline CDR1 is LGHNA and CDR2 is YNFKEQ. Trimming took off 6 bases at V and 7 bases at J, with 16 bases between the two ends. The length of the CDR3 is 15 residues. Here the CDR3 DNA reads TGTGCCAGCAGTTGGGGGGGGCCTTCGAATTCACCCCTCCACTTT. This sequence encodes CASSWGGPSNSPLHF.

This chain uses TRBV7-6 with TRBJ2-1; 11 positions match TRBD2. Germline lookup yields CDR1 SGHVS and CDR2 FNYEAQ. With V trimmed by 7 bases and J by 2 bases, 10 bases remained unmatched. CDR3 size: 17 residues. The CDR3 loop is CASTLAPSGGTYNEQFF. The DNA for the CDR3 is TGTGCCAGCACCCTAGCCCCTAGCGGGGGGACCTACAATGAGCAGTTCTTC.

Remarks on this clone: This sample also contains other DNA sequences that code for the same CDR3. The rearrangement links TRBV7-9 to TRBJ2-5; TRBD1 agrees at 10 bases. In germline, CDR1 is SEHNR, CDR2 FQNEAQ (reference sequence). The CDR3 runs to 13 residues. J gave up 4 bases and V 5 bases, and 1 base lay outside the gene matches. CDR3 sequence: CASSRQGAETQYF. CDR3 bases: TGTGCCAGCAGCCGACAGGGGGCAGAGACCCAGTACTTC.

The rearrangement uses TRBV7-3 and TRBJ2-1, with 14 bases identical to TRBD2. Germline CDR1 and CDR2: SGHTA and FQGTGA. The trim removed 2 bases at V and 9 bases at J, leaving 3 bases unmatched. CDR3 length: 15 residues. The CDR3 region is CASSLGTSGGIEQFF. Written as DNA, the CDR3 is TGTGCCAGCAGCTTAGGGACTAGCGGGGGTATTGAGCAGTTCTTC.

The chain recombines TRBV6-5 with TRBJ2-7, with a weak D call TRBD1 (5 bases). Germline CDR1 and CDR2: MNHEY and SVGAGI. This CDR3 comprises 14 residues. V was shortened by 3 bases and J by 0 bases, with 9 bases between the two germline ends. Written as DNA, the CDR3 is TGTGCCAGCAGTTATCTGGACAACTCCTACGAGCAGTACTTC. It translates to CASSYLDNSYEQYF.

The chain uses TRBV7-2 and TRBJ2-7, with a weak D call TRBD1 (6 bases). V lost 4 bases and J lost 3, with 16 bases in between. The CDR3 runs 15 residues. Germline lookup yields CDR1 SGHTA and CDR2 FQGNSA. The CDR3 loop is CASSSNRDRIYEQYF. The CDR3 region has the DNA TGTGCCAGCAGCTCAAACAGGGATAGGATCTACGAGCAGTACTTC.

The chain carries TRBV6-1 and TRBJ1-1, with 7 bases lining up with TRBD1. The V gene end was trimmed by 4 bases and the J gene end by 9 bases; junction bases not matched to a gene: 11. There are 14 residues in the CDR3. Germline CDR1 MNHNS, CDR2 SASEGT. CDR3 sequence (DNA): TGTGCCAGCAGTGGACAGGGCGCAGCTAAACAAGCTTTCTTT. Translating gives CASSGQGAAKQAFF.

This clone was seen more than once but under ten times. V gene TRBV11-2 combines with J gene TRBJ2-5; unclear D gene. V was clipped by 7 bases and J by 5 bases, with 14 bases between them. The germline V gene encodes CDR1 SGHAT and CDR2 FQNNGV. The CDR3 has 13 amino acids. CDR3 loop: CASIGSSRETQYF. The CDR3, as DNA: TGTGCCAGCATCGGGTCGTCCCGGGAGACCCAGTACTTC. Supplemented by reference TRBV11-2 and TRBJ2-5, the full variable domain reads EAGVAQSPRYKIIEKRQSVAFWCNPISGHATLYWYQQILGQGPKLLIQFQNNGVVDDSQLPKDRFSAERLKGVDSTLKIQPAKLEDSAVYLCASIGSSRETQYFGPGTRLLVL.

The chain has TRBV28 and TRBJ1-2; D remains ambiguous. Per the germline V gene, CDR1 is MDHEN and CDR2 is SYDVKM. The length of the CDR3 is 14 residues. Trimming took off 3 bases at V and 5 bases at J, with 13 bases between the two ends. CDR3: CASSLRDFSYGYTF. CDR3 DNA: TGTGCCAGCAGTTTGAGGGATTTCAGTTATGGCTACACCTTC.

CDR3 DNA: TGTGCCAGCAGCTTGCGTCTCGACGGGAGCGAGGGGGAGACCCAGTACTTC. This translates into CASSLRLDGSEGETQYF. This chain connects TRBV5-6 to TRBJ2-5; TRBD2 might be the D (6 bases). The CDR3 sequence is 17 residues long. V was cut by 1 base and J by 5 bases, with 21 bases left in between. Germline V gives CDR1 SGHDT, CDR2 YYEEEE.